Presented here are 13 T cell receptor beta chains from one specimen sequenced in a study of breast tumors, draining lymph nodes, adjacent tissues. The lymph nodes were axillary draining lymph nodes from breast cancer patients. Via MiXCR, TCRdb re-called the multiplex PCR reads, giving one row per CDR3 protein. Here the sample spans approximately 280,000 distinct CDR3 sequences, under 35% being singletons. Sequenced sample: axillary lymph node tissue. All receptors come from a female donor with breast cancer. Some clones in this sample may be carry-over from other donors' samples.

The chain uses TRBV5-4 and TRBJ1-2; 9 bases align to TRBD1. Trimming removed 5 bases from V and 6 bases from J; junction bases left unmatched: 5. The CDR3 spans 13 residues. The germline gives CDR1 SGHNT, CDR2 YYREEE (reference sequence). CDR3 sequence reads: CASSLTGGDGYTF. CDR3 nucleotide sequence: TGTGCCAGCAGTCTGACAGGGGGTGATGGCTACACCTTC.

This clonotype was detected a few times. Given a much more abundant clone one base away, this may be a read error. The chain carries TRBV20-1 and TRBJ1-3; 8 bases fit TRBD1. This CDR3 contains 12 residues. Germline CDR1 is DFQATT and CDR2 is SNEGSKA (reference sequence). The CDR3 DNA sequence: TGCAGTGCTCAGACAGGGGCAAACACCACATATTTT. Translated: CSAQTGANTTYF.

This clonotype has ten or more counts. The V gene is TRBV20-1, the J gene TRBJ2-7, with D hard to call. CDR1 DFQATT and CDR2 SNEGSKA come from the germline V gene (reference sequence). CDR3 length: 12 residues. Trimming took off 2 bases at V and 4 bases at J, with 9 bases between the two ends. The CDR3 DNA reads TGCAGTGCTAGACCAGTAGAGTACGAGCAGTACTTC. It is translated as CSARPVEYEQYF.

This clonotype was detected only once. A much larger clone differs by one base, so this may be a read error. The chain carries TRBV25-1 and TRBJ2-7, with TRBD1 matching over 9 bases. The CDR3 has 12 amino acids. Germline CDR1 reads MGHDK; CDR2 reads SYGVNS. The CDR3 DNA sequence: TGTGTCAGCAGGACAGGGGAGTACGAGCAGTACTTC. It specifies CVSRTGEYEQYF.

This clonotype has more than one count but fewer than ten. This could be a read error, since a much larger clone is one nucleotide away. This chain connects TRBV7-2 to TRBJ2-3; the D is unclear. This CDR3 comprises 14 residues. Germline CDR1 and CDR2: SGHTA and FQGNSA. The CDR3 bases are TGTGCCTGCAGCCTCCGATCGACCACAGATACGCAGTATTTT. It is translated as CACSLRSTTDTQYF.

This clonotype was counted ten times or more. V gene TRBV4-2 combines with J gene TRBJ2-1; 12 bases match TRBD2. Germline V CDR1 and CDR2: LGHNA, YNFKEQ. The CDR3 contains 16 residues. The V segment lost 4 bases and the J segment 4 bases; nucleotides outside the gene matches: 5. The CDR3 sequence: CASSLGGLAGYNEQFF. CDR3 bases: TGTGCCAGCAGCCTCGGAGGACTAGCGGGATACAATGAGCAGTTCTTC.

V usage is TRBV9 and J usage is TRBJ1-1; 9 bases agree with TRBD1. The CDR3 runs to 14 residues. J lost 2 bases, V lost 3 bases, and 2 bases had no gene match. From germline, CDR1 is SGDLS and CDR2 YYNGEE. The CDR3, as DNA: TGTGCCAGCAGCGGGACAGGGGCCAACACTGAAGCTTTCTTT. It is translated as CASSGTGANTEAFF.

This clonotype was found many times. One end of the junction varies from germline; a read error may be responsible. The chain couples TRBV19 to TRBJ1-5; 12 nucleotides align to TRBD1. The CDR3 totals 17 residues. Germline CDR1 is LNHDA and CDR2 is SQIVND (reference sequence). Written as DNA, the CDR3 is TGTACCAGTAGTTGGGACAGGGGGCAATGGGGCAATCAGCCCCAGCATTTT. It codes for CTSSWDRGQWGNQPQHF. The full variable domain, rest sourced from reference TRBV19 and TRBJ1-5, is DGGITQSPKYLFRKEGQNVTLSCEQNLNHDAMYWYRQDPGQGLRLIYYSQIVNDFQKGDIAEGYSVSREKKESFPLTVTSAQKNPTAFYLCTSSWDRGQWGNQPQHFGDGTRLSIL.

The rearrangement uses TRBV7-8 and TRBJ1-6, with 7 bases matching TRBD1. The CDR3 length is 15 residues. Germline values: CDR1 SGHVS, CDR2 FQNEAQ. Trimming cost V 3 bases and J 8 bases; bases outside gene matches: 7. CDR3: CASSFRQGPDSPLHF. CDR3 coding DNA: TGTGCCAGCAGCTTCCGACAGGGTCCGGATTCACCCCTCCACTTT.

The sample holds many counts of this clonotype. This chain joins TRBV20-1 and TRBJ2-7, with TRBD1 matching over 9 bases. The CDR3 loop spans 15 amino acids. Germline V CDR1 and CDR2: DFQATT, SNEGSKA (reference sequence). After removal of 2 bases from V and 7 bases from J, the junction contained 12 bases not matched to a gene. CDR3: CSARIRDRALGEQYF. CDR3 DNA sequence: TGCAGTGCTAGAATCCGGGACAGGGCGTTGGGGGAGCAGTACTTC.

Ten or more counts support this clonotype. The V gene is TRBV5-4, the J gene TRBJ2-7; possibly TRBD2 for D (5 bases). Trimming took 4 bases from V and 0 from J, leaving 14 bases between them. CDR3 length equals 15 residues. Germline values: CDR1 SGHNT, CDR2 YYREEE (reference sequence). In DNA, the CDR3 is TGTGCCAGCAGCCCGAAACCGGGGAGCTCCTACGAGCAGTACTTC. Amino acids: CASSPKPGSSYEQYF.

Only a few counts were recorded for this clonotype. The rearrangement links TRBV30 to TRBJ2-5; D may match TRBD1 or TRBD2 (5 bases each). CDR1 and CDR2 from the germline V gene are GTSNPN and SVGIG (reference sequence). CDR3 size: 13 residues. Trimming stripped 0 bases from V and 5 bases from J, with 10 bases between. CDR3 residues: CAWSVGTAETQYF. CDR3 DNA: TGTGCCTGGAGTGTAGGGACCGCGGAGACCCAGTACTTC. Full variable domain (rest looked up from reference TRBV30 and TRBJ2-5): SQTIHQWPATLVQPVGSPLSLECTVEGTSNPNLYWYRQAAGRGLQLLFYSVGIGQISSEVPQNLSASRPQDRQFILSSKKLLLSDSGFYLCAWSVGTAETQYFGPGTRLLVL.

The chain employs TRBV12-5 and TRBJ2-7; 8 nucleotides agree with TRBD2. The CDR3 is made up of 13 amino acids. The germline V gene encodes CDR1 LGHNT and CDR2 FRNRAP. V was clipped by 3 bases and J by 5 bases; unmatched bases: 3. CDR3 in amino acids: CASGFAGGNEQYF. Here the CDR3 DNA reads TGTGCTAGTGGTTTCGCGGGAGGAAACGAGCAGTACTTC.